Each of the 20 T cell receptor beta chains below was sequenced from the same sample in a study of T-cell reconstitution after alpha-beta-depleted transplantation in children. The authors prepared the TCRbeta library with unique molecular identifiers. From the PCR reads, TCRdb called clonotypes with MiXCR, one entry per CDR3 protein. The sample shows 700,000 to 950,000 distinct CDR3 sequences, about 15% of them seen only once. This sample comprised PBMCs, mostly from graft donor cells, obtained 360 days after TCRalphabeta/CD19-depleted stem cell transplant. The source is a male patient aged 10 to 17 who had a stem cell transplant for acute lymphoblastic leukemia, so the T cells may come from the graft donor.

This clonotype came up a few times. The V gene is TRBV20-1, the J gene TRBJ2-7; D may be TRBD2 (6 bases). The CDR3 has 14 amino acids. The germline V gene has CDR1 DFQATT and CDR2 SNEGSKA (reference sequence). V was shortened by 0 bases and J by 2 bases, with 11 bases between the two germline ends. The CDR3 reads CSARDRGVTYEQYF. The CDR3 nucleotides read TGCAGTGCTAGAGATCGCGGGGTGACCTACGAGCAGTACTTC.

This clonotype was counted between two and nine times. In DNA form, the CDR3 reads TGCAGCGTTGCAGGGGGCACGGAAACTGAAGCTTTCTTT. As protein: CSVAGGTETEAFF. The genes are TRBV29-1 and TRBJ1-1; 8 bases line up with TRBD1. Unmatched junction bases numbered 6, after V lost 4 bases and J lost 5 bases. CDR3 length: 13 residues. Germline assignment: CDR1 SQVTM and CDR2 ANQGSEA.

This clonotype was recorded a few times. This chain uses TRBV19 with TRBJ2-1, with 10 bases that match TRBD2. Germline CDR1 reads LNHDA; CDR2 reads SQIVND (reference sequence). CDR3 length: 14 residues. V was clipped by 6 bases and J by 8 bases; unmatched bases: 7. The CDR3 DNA follows: TGTGCCAGTAGCGTCACTAGCGGGACTGATGAGCAGTTCTTC. Protein: CASSVTSGTDEQFF.

The chain links TRBV7-8 to TRBJ1-1; TRBD1 matches 7 bases. Losses at the gene ends were 8 bases for V and 0 bases for J; bases not matched to a gene: 9. The V gene's germline CDR1 is SGHVS and CDR2 FQNEAQ. The CDR3 is 15 amino acids. The CDR3 bases are TGTGCCAGCGGACTGGACAGGCTTATGAACACTGAAGCTTTCTTT. Protein sequence: CASGLDRLMNTEAFF.

The CDR3 here is CATSGRNTGELFF. The CDR3 DNA sequence: TGTGCCACCAGTGGCCGGAACACCGGGGAGCTGTTTTTT. The chain has TRBV24-1 and TRBJ2-2; D not certain. Germline loops: CDR1 KGHDR, CDR2 SFDVKD. The germline V and J ends were trimmed by 5 bases and 1 base, with 4 bases remaining between them. CDR3 length: 13 amino acids.

This clonotype was seen only a few times. Here the CDR3 reads CASSSRTSGVERVQYF. The DNA of the CDR3 is TGTGCCAGCAGTTCCCGGACTAGCGGGGTGGAACGAGTGCAGTATTTT. The chain uses TRBV2 and TRBJ2-3; 12 bases are a match to TRBD2. The CDR3 extends over 16 amino acids. V trimming: 5 bases; J trimming: 11 bases; junction bases outside the gene matches: 14. CDR1 and CDR2 from the germline V gene are SNHLY and FYNNEI.

The V call is TRBV7-6, the J call TRBJ2-7, with D unclear. Germline values: CDR1 SGHVS, CDR2 FNYEAQ. The CDR3 is 15 amino acids. Trimming stripped 0 bases from V and 2 bases from J, with 11 bases between. The CDR3 protein is CASSLASGFPYEQYF. The CDR3 coding sequence is TGTGCCAGCAGCTTAGCATCCGGGTTCCCCTACGAGCAGTACTTC.

The chain links TRBV10-1 to TRBJ2-1; D is perhaps TRBD1 or TRBD2 (6 bases each). CDR1 WNHNN and CDR2 SYGVQD come from the germline V gene (reference sequence). V lost 0 bases and J lost 10, with 16 bases in between. The CDR3 loop spans 15 amino acids. CDR3 amino acids: CASSESIRVGGEQFF. Here the CDR3 DNA reads TGCGCCAGCAGTGAGTCGATCCGGGTAGGGGGGGAGCAGTTCTTC.

This clonotype was seen only a few times. The chain uses TRBV18 and TRBJ2-3; the D gene is possibly TRBD2 (6 bases). V lost 1 base to trimming and J lost 5 bases, with 16 bases between them. In germline, CDR1 is KGHSH, CDR2 LQKENI. The CDR3 length is 16 residues. DNA of the CDR3: TGTGCCAGCTCACCACTGGAGGGCCGAATCAAAGATACGCAGTATTTT. Encoded protein: CASSPLEGRIKDTQYF.

V usage is TRBV12-3 or TRBV12-4 and J usage is TRBJ2-7, with 9 bases aligning to TRBD2. The V gene end was trimmed by 3 bases and the J gene end by 2 bases; junction bases not matched to a gene: 2. The CDR3 sequence is 14 residues long. DNA for the CDR3: TGTGCCAGCAGTTTCGTAGCGGGAGCCTACGAGCAGTACTTC. Its protein product is CASSFVAGAYEQYF.

This clonotype has a handful of counts. The rearrangement joins TRBV13 to TRBJ1-1, with unresolved D. V was trimmed by 6 bases and J by 5 bases, leaving 4 bases between them. This CDR3 has 10 amino acids. Looked up from germline, CDR1 is PRHDT and CDR2 is FYEKMQ (reference sequence). CDR3 nucleotides: TGTGCCAGCAGAACGACTGAAGCTTTCTTT. Translated: CASRTTEAFF.

This clonotype has only a few counts. J is TRBJ1-1 and V is TRBV4-1; 10 bases agree with TRBD1. J gave up 6 bases and V 3 bases, and 7 bases lay outside the gene matches. The CDR3 extends over 15 amino acids. CDR1 and CDR2 (germline): MGHRA, YSYEKL. This CDR3 is CASSHAGTGVPEAFF. CDR3 nucleotides: TGCGCCAGCAGCCATGCCGGGACAGGGGTTCCTGAAGCTTTCTTT.

This clonotype was counted at least ten times. The chain carries TRBV7-7 and TRBJ2-2; D gene unclear. The CDR3 covers 15 residues. Deletions cut 3 bases from V and 6 bases from J, with 14 bases between. Germline CDR1 reads SSHAT; CDR2 reads FNYEAQ (reference sequence). The CDR3 reads CASSLTTSLSGELFF. The DNA for the CDR3 is TGTGCCAGCAGCTTGACCACGAGTTTATCCGGGGAGCTGTTTTTT.

This clonotype has a handful of counts. The chain is built from TRBV28 and TRBJ2-1; 7 nucleotides match TRBD1. J gave up 0 bases and V 1 base, and 6 bases lay outside the gene matches. The germline V gene encodes CDR1 MDHEN and CDR2 SYDVKM. The CDR3 runs to 17 residues. CDR3 amino acids: CASSLSAGGYSYNEQFF. The CDR3 DNA sequence: TGTGCCAGCAGTTTATCGGCAGGGGGTTACTCCTACAATGAGCAGTTCTTC.

A single count supports this clonotype. The V and J genes are TRBV29-1 and TRBJ2-3; TRBD2 is a possible D gene (5 bases). The V gene's germline CDR1 is SQVTM and CDR2 ANQGSEA. Trimming left V 4 bases short and J 8 bases short, with 19 bases between. This CDR3 contains 14 residues. In DNA form, the CDR3 reads TGCAGCGTTGCTCCAGCTCCAAGCGGTGGTACGCAGTATTTT. It translates to CSVAPAPSGGTQYF.

DNA for the CDR3: TGTACCTTCAGTTTAGGTAAAGGAACAGGGGGCCGCTTTAACTATGGCTACACCTTC. Its translation is CTFSLGKGTGGRFNYGYTF. The chain is built from TRBV3-1 and TRBJ1-2; 9 bases line up with TRBD1. CDR3 size: 19 residues. Per the germline V gene, CDR1 is LGHDT and CDR2 is YNNKEL (reference sequence).

The chain employs TRBV5-1 and TRBJ1-2, with D uncertain. Per germline, CDR1 SGHRS and CDR2 YFSETQ. There are 13 residues in the CDR3. V was shortened by 5 bases and J by 4 bases, with 12 bases between the two germline ends. CDR3 in amino acids: CASSFLSGYGYTF. The CDR3 region has the DNA TGCGCCAGCAGTTTCCTCTCGGGCTATGGCTACACCTTC.

This clonotype was seen more than once but under ten times. The chain carries TRBV11-2 and TRBJ2-7, with a tentative D call TRBD1 (5 bases). Looked up from germline, CDR1 is SGHAT and CDR2 is FQNNGV. V lost 4 bases and J 3 bases, leaving 10 bases between the germline ends. The CDR3 is 13 residues long. The CDR3 DNA reads as TGTGCCAGCAGCTCTAGACAGTTCTACGAGCAGTACTTC. Its translation is CASSSRQFYEQYF.

This clonotype has just a few counts. V and J are TRBV4-1 and TRBJ1-4, with a weak D call TRBD1 (5 bases). V gave up 4 bases and J gave up 5 bases, with 14 bases separating them. Germline lookup yields CDR1 MGHRA and CDR2 YSYEKL. CDR3 size: 15 residues. The CDR3 reads CASSLPGRTNEKLFF. CDR3 DNA: TGCGCCAGCAGCCTTCCGGGACGGACAAATGAAAAACTGTTTTTT.

This chain links TRBV24-1 with TRBJ2-1; TRBD2 matches at 7 bases. The length of the CDR3 is 14 residues. Germline assignment: CDR1 KGHDR and CDR2 SFDVKD. The trim removed 5 bases at V and 6 bases at J, leaving 6 bases unmatched. This CDR3 is CATSGGGPSNEQFF. The CDR3 coding sequence is TGTGCCACCAGTGGGGGAGGGCCTAGCAATGAGCAGTTCTTC.